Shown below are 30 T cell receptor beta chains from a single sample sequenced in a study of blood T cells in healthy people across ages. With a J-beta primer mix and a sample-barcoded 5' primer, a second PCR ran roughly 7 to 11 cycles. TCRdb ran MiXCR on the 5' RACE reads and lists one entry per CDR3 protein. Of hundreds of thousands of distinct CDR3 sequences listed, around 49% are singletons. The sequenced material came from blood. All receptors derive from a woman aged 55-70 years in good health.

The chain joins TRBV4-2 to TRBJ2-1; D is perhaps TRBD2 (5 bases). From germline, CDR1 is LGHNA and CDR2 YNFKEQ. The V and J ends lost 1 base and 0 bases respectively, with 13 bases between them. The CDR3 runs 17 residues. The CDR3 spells CASSQVAGMSSYNEQFF. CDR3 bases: TGTGCCAGCAGCCAAGTGGCGGGCATGAGCTCCTACAATGAGCAGTTCTTC.

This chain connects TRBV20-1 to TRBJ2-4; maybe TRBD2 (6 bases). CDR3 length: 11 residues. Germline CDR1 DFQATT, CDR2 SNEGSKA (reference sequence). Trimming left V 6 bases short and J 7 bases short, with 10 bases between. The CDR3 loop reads CSATGTNIQYF. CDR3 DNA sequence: TGCAGTGCCACCGGGACTAACATTCAGTACTTC.

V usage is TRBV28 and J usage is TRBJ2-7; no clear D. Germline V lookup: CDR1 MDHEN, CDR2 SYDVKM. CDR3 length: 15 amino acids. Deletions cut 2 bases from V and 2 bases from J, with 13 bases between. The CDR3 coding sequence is TGTGCCAGCAGTTTAAAATGGTTGACAACCTACGAGCAGTACTTC. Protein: CASSLKWLTTYEQYF.

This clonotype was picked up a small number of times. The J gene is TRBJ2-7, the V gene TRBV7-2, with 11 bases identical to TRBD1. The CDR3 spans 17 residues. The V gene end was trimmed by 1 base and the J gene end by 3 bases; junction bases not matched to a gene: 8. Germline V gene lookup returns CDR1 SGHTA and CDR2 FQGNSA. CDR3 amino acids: CASSLGAPGQGVYEQYF. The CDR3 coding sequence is TGTGCCAGCAGCTTAGGGGCACCGGGACAGGGGGTCTACGAGCAGTACTTC.

CDR3 DNA: TGTGCCAGCAGCCATACCGGGACTAGCGTCTACAATGAGCAGTTCTTC. Translation: CASSHTGTSVYNEQFF. This rearrangement joins TRBV7-2 to TRBJ2-1; 10 nucleotides align to TRBD2. The CDR3 is 16 residues long. V was clipped by 5 bases and J by 3 bases; unmatched bases: 7. CDR1 is SGHTA and CDR2 is FQGNSA in the germline V gene.

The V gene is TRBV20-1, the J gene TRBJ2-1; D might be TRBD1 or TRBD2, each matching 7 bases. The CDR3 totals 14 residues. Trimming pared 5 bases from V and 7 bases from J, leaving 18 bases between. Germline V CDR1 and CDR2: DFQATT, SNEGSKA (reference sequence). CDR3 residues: CSAPGTAGGNEQFF. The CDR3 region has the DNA TGCAGTGCTCCCGGGACAGCCGGGGGGAATGAGCAGTTCTTC.

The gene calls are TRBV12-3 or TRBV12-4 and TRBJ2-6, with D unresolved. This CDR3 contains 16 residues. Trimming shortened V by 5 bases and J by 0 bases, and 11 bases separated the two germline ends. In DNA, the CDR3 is TGTGCCAGCAGTACTGGACCGTACTCTGGGGCCAACGTCCTGACTTTC. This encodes CASSTGPYSGANVLTF.

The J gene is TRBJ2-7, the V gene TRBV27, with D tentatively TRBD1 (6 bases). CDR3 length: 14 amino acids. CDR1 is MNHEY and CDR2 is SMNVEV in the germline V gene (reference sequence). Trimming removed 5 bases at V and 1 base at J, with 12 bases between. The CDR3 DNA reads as TGTGCCAGCAGTCCTCAGGGGTATTCCTACGAGCAGTACTTC. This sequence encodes CASSPQGYSYEQYF.

DNA of the CDR3: TGTGCCAGCAGCGTCGACAGGGCCACTGAAGCTTTCTTT. Its translation is CASSVDRATEAFF. The gene calls are TRBV5-6 and TRBJ1-1, with TRBD1 identical over 7 bases. The CDR3 length is 13 residues. J gave up 4 bases and V 4 bases, and 4 bases lay outside the gene matches. Germline-derived CDR1 and CDR2 are SGHDT and YYEEEE. Filled out from reference TRBV5-6 and TRBJ1-1, the complete variable domain reads DAGVTQSPTHLIKTRGQQVTLRCSPKSGHDTVSWYQQALGQGPQFIFQYYEEEERQRGNFPDRFSGHQFPNYSSELNVNALLLGDSALYLCASSVDRATEAFFGQGTRLTVV.

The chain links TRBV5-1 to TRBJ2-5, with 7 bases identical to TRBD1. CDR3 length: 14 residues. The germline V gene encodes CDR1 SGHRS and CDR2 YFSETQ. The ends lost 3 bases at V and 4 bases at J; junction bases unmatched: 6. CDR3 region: CASSSGQVLETQYF. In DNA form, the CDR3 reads TGCGCCAGCAGCTCCGGACAGGTACTAGAGACCCAGTACTTC.

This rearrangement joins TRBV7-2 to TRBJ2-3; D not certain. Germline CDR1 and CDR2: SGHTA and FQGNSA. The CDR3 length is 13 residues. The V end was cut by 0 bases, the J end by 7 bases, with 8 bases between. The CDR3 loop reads CASSLAPLNTQYF. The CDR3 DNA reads TGTGCCAGCAGCTTAGCACCTCTAAATACGCAGTATTTT.

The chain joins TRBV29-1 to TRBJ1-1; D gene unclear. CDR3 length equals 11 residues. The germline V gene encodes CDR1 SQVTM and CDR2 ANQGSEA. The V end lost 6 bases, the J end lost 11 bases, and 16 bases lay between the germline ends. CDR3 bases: TGCAGCGTCCTCCAAAACATGGGGGCTTTCTTT. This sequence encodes CSVLQNMGAFF.

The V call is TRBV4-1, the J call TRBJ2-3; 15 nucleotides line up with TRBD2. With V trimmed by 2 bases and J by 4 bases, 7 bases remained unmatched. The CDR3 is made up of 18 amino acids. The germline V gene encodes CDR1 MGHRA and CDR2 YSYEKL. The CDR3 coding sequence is TGCGCCAGCAGCCAAACCGGGACTAGCGGGAGGACCGCAGATACGCAGTATTTT. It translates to CASSQTGTSGRTADTQYF.

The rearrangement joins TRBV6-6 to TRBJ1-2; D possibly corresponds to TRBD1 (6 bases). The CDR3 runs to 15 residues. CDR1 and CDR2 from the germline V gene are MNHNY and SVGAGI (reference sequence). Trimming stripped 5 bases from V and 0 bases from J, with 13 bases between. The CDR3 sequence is CASSPAGQTNYGYTF. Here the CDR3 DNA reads TGTGCCAGCAGTCCCGCCGGACAGACTAACTATGGCTACACCTTC.

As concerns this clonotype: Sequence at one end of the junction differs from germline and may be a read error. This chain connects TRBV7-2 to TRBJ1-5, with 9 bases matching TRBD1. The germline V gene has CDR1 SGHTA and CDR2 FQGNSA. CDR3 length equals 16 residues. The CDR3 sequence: CAGSLGQGHSNQPQHF. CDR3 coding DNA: TGTGCCGGCAGCTTAGGACAGGGGCATAGCAATCAGCCCCAGCATTTT.

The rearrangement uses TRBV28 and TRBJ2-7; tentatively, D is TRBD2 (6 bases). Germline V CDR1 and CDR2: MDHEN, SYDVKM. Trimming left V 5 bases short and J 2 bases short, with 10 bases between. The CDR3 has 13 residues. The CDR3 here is CASSRLAPYEQYF. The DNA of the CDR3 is TGTGCCAGCAGTCGCCTAGCGCCCTACGAGCAGTACTTC.

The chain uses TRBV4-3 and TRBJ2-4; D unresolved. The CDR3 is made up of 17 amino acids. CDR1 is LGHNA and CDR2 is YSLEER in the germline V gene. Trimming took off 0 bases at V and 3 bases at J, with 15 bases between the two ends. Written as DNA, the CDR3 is TGCGCCAGCAGCCAAGATCCTCGCGAAACGAGCAAAAACATTCAGTACTTC. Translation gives CASSQDPRETSKNIQYF.

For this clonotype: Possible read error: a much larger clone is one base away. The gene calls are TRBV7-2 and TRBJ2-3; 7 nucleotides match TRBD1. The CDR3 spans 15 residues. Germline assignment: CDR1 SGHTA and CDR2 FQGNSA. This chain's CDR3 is CASSLRQGWGDAQYF. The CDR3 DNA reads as TGTGCCAGCAGCCTCCGACAGGGCTGGGGAGATGCGCAGTATTTT.

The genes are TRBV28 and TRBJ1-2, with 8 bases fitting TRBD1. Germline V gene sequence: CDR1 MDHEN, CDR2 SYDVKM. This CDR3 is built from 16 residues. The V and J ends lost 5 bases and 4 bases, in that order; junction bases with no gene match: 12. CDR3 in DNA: TGTGCCAGCAGTCAAACCGGACAGGGCCGGTTCTATGGCTACACCTTC. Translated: CASSQTGQGRFYGYTF.

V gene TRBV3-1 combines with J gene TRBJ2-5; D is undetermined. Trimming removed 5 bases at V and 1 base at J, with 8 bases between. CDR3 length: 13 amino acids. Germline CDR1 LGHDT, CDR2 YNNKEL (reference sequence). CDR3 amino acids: CASSERSQETQYF. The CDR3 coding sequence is TGTGCCAGCAGCGAGCGTTCCCAAGAGACCCAGTACTTC.

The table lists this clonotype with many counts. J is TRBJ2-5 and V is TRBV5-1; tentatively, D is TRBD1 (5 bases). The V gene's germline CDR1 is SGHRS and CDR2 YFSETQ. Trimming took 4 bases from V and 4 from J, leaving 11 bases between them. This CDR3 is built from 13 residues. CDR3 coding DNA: TGCGCCAGCAGCGTCCGGCAGGGAGAGACCCAGTACTTC. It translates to CASSVRQGETQYF.

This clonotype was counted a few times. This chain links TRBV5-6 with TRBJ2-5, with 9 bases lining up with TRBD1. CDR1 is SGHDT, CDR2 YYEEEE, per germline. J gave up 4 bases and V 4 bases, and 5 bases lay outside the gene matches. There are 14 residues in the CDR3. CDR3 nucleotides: TGTGCCAGCAGCGGGGGACAGGGCGGAGAGACCCAGTACTTC. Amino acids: CASSGGQGGETQYF.

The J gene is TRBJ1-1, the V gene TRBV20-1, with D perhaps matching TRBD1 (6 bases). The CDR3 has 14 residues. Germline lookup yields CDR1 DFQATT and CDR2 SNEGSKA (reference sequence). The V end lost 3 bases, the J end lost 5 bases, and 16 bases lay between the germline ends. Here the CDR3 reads CSASDRRGETEAFF. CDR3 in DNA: TGCAGTGCTAGCGATCGCAGGGGAGAAACTGAAGCTTTCTTT.

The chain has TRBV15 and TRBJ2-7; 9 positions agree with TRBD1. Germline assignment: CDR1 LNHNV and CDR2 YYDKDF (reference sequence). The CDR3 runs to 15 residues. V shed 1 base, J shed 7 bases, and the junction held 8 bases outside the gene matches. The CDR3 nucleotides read TGTGCCACCAGCAGAGTACAGGGGGCTCCCGATGAGCAGTACTTC. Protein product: CATSRVQGAPDEQYF.

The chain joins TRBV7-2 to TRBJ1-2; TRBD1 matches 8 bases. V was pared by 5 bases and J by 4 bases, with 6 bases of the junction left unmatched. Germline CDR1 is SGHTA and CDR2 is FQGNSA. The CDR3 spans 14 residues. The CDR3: CASSQQTGAYGYTF. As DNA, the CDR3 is TGTGCCAGCAGCCAGCAGACAGGGGCCTATGGCTACACCTTC.

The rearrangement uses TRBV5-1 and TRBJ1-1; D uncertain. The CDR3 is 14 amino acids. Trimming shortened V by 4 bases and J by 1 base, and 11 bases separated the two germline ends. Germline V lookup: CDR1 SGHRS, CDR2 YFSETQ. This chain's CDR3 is CASSVAIGNTEAFF. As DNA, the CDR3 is TGCGCCAGCAGCGTGGCCATAGGGAACACTGAAGCTTTCTTT. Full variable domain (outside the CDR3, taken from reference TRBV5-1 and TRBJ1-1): KAGVTQTPRYLIKTRGQQVTLSCSPISGHRSVSWYQQTPGQGLQFLFEYFSETQRNKGNFPGRFSGRQFSNSRSEMNVSTLELGDSALYLCASSVAIGNTEAFFGQGTRLTVV.

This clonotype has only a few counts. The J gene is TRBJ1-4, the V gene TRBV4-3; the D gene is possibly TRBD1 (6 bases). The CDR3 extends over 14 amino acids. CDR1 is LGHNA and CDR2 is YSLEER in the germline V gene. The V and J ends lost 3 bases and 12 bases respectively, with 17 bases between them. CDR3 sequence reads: CASSHRQETLQLFF. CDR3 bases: TGCGCCAGCAGCCACAGACAGGAGACGCTCCAACTGTTTTTT.

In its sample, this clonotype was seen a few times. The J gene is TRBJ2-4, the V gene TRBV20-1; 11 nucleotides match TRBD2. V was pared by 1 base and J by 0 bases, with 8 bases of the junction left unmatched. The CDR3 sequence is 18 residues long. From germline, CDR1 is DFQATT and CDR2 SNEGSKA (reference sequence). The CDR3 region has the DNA TGCAGTGCTAGAGGCGGGCTAGCGGGAGGAGTAGCCAAAAACATTCAGTACTTC. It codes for CSARGGLAGGVAKNIQYF.

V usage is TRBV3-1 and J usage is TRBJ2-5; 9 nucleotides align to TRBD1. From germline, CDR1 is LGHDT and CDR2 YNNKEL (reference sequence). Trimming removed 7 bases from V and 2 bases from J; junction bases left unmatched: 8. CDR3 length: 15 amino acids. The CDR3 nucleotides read TGTGCCAGCATCCCAACGGACAGGGGACAAGAGACCCAGTACTTC. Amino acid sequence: CASIPTDRGQETQYF.

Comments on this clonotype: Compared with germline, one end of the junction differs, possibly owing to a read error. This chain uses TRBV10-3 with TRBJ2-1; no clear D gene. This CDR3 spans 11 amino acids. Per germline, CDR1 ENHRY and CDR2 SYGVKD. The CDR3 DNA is TGTGCCACCAGTAGTGGCTGGGAGCAGTTCTTC. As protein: CATSSGWEQFF.